The clone carrying this T cell receptor (beta chain) was recorded many times. The antigen is undetermined. This entry comes from a study of T cell repertoires in cytomegalovirus infection. Study in general: Based on public TCR beta signatures, there were indications of CMV infection and of a matching HLA type. Regarding the study as a whole: Summed public TCR beta family frequency identified CMV carriers bearing the relevant HLA.

The CDR3 consists of 15 residues. Germline V gene sequence: CDR1 SGHVS, CDR2 FNYEAQ. V dropped 5 bases and J dropped 4 bases, with 14 bases sitting between them. In TCRdb, the reads were re-called with MiXCR into one record per CDR3 protein. The table has 250,000 to 300,000 distinct CDR3 sequences, 15% to 20% seen once. Sequenced material: CD8+ T cells from PBMCs. This sequence was found in a human donor in good health (CMV status not recorded). Some clones in this sample may be carry-over from other donors' samples. The J gene is TRBJ2-2, the V gene TRBV7-6; D unresolved. The CDR3 region has the DNA TGTGCCAGCAGCACGCCAGGCATCGGCACCGGGGAGCTGTTTTTT. It specifies CASSTPGIGTGELFF.